This TCR beta chain was identified in a study of regulatory T cells in long-lasting Graves disease (dated by TCRdb to the early 2020s). For the wider study: Persistent Graves' disease meant more than 5 years of antithyroid drug treatment with TSH receptor autoantibodies that stayed positive. Peripheral blood TCR sequencing and RNA sequencing compared persistent Graves' disease patients with newly diagnosed Graves' disease patients. The study took place in China and was registered as a clinical trial. A total of 35 or so samples underwent TCR sequencing: approximately 13 from persistent and roughly 20 from newly diagnosed Graves' disease patients. Persistent Graves' disease patients in the clinical cohort had taken antithyroid drugs for roughly ten years on average. Overall study results and their limits: The authors noted that the small sample size was a limitation that may lower accuracy. Compared with newly diagnosed patients, patients with persistent Graves' disease had lower TCR Shannon entropy and fewer highly expanded clones, which suggests clonal expansion. Persistent patients shared more public clonotypes among themselves (2,741) than newly diagnosed patients did (about 900). Only peripheral blood was studied, because thyroid tissue, the primary lesion, was inaccessible. Preferential use of TRBV28, TRBJ1-2 and TRBJ2-5 was observed in persistent disease, whereas TRBV20-1 and TRBJ2-1 were favored in newly diagnosed disease. Sequencing and analysis were restricted to the TCR beta chain.

This sample's time point label indicates: persistent/refractory GD, antithyroid drugs over 5 years with positive TRAb. For both TCR sequencing and RNA sequencing, RNA was extracted from PBMCs in TRIzol. Graves' disease was diagnosed according to American Thyroid Association guidelines. Patients were recruited from an endocrinology department in Xi'an, China. Each patient gave approximately 9.7 milliliters of peripheral blood, collected in an EDTA anticoagulant tube. Ficoll Paque Plus density gradient separation was used to isolate PBMCs, and no further T cell sorting was performed. An Agilent 2100 Bioanalyzer and agarose gel were used to check RNA quality, and a NanoDrop 2000 was used to measure RNA concentration. This clonotype was counted between two and nine times. Which antigen it targets is not known. Qualities for individual bases were not recorded, and no much larger clone is one base off. From cysteine to phenylalanine, the CDR3 is 14 amino acids long. Only the CDR3 region is kept as DNA, spanning 42 bases read in frame from base 1. At the junction V is shortened by 0 bases and J by 5 bases; bases outside the gene matches: 4. The germline V gene encodes CDR1 GTSNPN and CDR2 SVGIG (reference sequence).

Receptor libraries were prepared by multiplex PCR. The sequencer was an Illumina HiSeq 4000. To build TCR beta libraries, CDR3 regions were amplified by Arm-PCR using iRepertoire HTBI primers. Before sequencing, the PCR products underwent gel purification. As for the original processing: Across samples, around 62 TRBV and 15 or so TRBJ segments were identified and used for gene usage analysis of CDR3 amino acid clonotypes. Filtered high-quality paired reads were merged into contigs using COPE and FqMerger. BLAST was used to align contigs to IMGT TRBV, TRBD and TRBJ reference genes, with CDR3 defined following IMGT. Highly expanded clones were defined as clonotypes with a frequency above 0.1%. Repertoire diversity was measured by Shannon entropy, and V-J evenness by the Gini coefficient. Clonotypes shared by more than one individual were considered public. TCRdb applied fastp at Q25 and MiXCR to the public reads, then kept only in-frame beta chains. Each record represents a unique CDR3 protein, reported with the most common genes and DNA among its rows. The V and J calls shown here were made by TCRdb, not taken from the authors' results. The sample profile shows about 300,000 distinct CDR3 sequences; roughly a fifth of them were found once. Clones ranked in the top ten supply 56% of the sample.

Source: peripheral blood mononuclear cells (PBMCs), taken when the disease was refractory, from a patient treated with antithyroid drugs. This chain joins TRBV30 to TRBJ1-3; 7 middle bases align to TRBD1. The TCR was taken from a female donor with Graves disease. The CDR3 is CAWSVHRGRNTIYF. The nucleotide sequence is TGTGCCTGGAGTGTGCACAGGGGAAGAAACACCATATATTTT.